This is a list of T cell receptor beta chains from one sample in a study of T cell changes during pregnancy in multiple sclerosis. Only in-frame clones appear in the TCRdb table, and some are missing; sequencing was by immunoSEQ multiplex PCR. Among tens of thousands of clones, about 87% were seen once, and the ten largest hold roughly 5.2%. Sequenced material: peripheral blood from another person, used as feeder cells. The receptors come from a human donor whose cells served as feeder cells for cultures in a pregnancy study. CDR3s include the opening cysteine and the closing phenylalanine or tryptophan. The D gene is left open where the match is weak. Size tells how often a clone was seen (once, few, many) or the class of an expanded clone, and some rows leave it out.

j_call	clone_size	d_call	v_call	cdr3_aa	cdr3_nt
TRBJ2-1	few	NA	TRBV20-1	CSASGPHEQFF	TGCAGTGCTAGTGGGCCCCATGAGCAGTTCTTC
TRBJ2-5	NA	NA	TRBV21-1	CASSKAGNRARMETQYF	TGTGCCAGCAGCAAAGCGGGGAACCGGGCTAGGATGGAGACCCAGTACTTC
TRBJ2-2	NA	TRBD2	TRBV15	CATSSRLAGRYSGELFF	TGTGCCACCAGCAGCCGACTAGCGGGAAGGTATTCCGGGGAGCTGTTTTTT
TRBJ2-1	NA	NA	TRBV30	CAWSYGPYNEQFF	TGTGCCTGGAGTTATGGACCCTACAATGAGCAGTTCTTC
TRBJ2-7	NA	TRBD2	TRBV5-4	CASSRDYLYEQYF	TGTGCCAGCAGCCGGGACTACCTCTACGAGCAGTACTTC
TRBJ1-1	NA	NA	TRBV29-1	CSAGVWNTEAFF	TGCAGCGCCGGGGTCTGGAACACTGAAGCTTTCTTT
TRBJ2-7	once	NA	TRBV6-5	CASSPPDYEQYF	TGTGCCAGCAGTCCTCCGGACTACGAGCAGTACTTC
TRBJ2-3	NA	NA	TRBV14	CASSQDRNEGKTQYF	TGTGCCAGCAGCCAAGACCGAAATGAGGGGAAGACGCAGTATTTT
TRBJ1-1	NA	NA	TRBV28	CASSKITGISEAFF	TGTGCCAGCAGCAAAATCACAGGGATCTCTGAAGCTTTCTTT
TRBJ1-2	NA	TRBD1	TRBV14	CASSRLDRVIYGYTF	TGTGCCAGCAGCCGCCTCGACAGGGTGATCTATGGCTACACCTTC
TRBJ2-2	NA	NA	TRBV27	CASSRLLGTSTGELFF	TGTGCCAGCAGTCGTCTCCTAGGAACGTCCACCGGGGAGCTGTTTTTT
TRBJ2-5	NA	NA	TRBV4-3	CASSQSPQPGGQQETQYF	TGCGCCAGCAGCCAATCGCCCCAACCCGGGGGACAGCAAGAGACCCAGTACTTC
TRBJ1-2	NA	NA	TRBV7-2	CASSLVVSAGNNYGYTF	TGTGCCAGCAGCTTAGTTGTTTCGGCAGGAAATAACTATGGCTACACCTTC
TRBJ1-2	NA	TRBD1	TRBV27	CASSLSAGGTGGYTF	TGTGCCAGCAGTTTATCCGCAGGGGGCACAGGTGGCTACACCTTC
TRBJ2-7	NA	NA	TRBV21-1	CASSPFSGHGPAPWYEQYF	TGTGCCAGCAGCCCTTTTTCGGGTCATGGGCCGGCTCCTTGGTACGAGCAGTACTTC
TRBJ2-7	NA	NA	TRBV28	CASTDGTSVNYEQYF	TGTGCCAGCACCGACGGGACATCTGTAAACTACGAGCAGTACTTC
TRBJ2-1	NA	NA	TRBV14	CASSQGVVGQFF	TGTGCCAGCAGCCAAGGGGTGGTAGGGCAGTTCTTC
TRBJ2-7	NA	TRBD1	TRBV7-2	CASSFGRGQEQYF	TGTGCCAGCAGCTTTGGCAGGGGGCAGGAGCAGTACTTC
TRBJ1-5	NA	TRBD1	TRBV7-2	CASSFDRLGQNYQPQHF	TGTGCCAGCAGCTTTGATCGATTGGGACAGAATTATCAGCCCCAGCATTTT
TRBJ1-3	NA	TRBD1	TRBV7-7	CASSPGTGGNTIYF	TGTGCTAGCAGCCCCGGGACAGGGGGAAACACCATATATTTT
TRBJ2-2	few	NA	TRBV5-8	CASSFLREGTGELFF	TGTGCCAGCAGCTTTCTCAGGGAAGGCACCGGGGAGCTGTTTTTT
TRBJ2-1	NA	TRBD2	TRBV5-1	CASSLGREGNEQFF	TGCGCCAGCAGCTTGGGGCGGGAGGGCAATGAGCAGTTCTTC
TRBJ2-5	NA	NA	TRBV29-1	CSVEEVAEYQETQYF	TGCAGCGTTGAAGAAGTAGCAGAGTACCAAGAGACCCAGTACTTC
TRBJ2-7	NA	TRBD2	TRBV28	CASSSAGGAGYEQYF	TGTGCCAGCAGTTCGGCCGGGGGGGCGGGCTACGAGCAGTACTTC
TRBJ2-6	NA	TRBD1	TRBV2	CASSERPPGGFSGANVLTF	TGTGCCAGCAGTGAACGGCCCCCAGGGGGTTTTTCTGGGGCCAACGTCCTGACTTTC
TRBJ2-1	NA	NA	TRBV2	CASTTGGVSYNEQFF	TGTGCCAGCACTACGGGTGGGGTATCCTACAATGAGCAGTTCTTC
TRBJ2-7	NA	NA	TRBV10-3	CAIRTDVTYEQYF	TGTGCCATCCGGACGGACGTAACCTACGAGCAGTACTTC
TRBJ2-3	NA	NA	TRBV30	CAWSVMWAADTQYF	TGTGCCTGGAGTGTAATGTGGGCCGCTGATACGCAGTATTTT
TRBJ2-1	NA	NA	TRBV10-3	CAISAGAGVYNEQFF	TGTGCCATCAGTGCAGGGGCAGGGGTATACAATGAGCAGTTCTTC
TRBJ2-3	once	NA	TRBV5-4	CASSDPKAGAGTDTQYF	TGTGCCAGCAGCGACCCAAAGGCAGGGGCGGGGACAGATACGCAGTATTTT
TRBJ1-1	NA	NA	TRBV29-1	CSVEGYRETEAFF	TGCAGCGTTGAGGGATACAGGGAAACTGAAGCTTTCTTT
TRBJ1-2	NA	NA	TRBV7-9	CASSSDLANYGYTF	TGTGCCAGCAGCTCAGACCTAGCTAACTATGGCTACACCTTC
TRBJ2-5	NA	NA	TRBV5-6	CASSSEGETQYF	TGTGCCAGCAGCTCGGAGGGGGAGACCCAGTACTTC
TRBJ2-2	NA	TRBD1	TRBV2	CASRGQGGLGELFF	TGTGCCAGCAGAGGACAGGGGGGGCTAGGGGAGCTGTTTTTT
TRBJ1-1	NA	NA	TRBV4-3	CASSQYEGVTEAFF	TGCGCCAGCAGCCAATACGAGGGGGTCACTGAAGCTTTCTTT
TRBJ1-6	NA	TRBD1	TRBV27	CASSPRGDLWDRGTPLHF	TGTGCCAGCAGTCCGAGGGGGGATTTATGGGACAGGGGAACACCCCTCCACTTT
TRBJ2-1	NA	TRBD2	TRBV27	CASSLRRGMGGNEQFF	TGTGCCAGCAGTTTAAGACGGGGTATGGGAGGGAATGAGCAGTTCTTC
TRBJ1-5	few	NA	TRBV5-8	CASSYYPTVPRPVPNQPQHF	TGTGCCAGCAGCTACTACCCTACTGTACCTCGGCCGGTTCCGAATCAGCCCCAGCATTTT
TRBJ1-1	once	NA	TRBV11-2	CASSSRTWGADTEAFF	TGTGCCAGCAGCTCCAGGACATGGGGGGCTGATACTGAAGCTTTCTTT
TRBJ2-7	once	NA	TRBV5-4	CASSPKQGSSYEQYF	TGTGCCAGCAGCCCGAAACAGGGAAGCTCCTACGAGCAGTACTTC
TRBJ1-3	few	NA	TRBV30	CAWMGSGNTIYF	TGTGCCTGGATGGGGTCTGGAAACACCATATATTTT
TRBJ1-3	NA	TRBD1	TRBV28	CASCGTGYPGGLSTIYF	TGTGCCAGCTGCGGGACAGGGTACCCTGGCGGGCTAAGCACCATATATTTT
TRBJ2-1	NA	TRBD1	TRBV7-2	CASSLGQGNYNEQFF	TGTGCCAGCAGCTTAGGACAGGGCAACTACAATGAGCAGTTCTTC
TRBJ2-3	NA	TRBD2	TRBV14	CASSQDRWTSGGNIDTQYF	TGTGCCAGCAGCCAAGATCGTTGGACTAGCGGGGGAAACATAGATACGCAGTATTTT
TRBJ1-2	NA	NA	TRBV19	CASSMGGQLNYGYTF	TGTGCCAGTAGTATGGGAGGACAGCTTAACTATGGCTACACCTTC
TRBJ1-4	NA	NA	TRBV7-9	CASSSMLEKLFF	TGTGCCAGCAGCTCAATGCTTGAAAAACTGTTTTTT
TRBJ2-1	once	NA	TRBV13	CASSPQGMRNEQFF	TGTGCCAGCAGTCCACAGGGTATGAGGAATGAGCAGTTCTTC
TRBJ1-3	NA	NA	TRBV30	CACADRNTIYF	TGTGCCTGCGCGGACCGGAACACCATATATTTT
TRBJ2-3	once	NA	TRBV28	CASGRLDTQYF	TGTGCCAGCGGCCGACTAGATACGCAGTATTTT
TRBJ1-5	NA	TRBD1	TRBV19	CASSIPGQGTQPQHF	TGTGCCAGTAGTATACCCGGACAGGGTACTCAGCCCCAGCATTTT
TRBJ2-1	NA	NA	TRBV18	CASSPIAGSYNEQFF	TGTGCCAGCTCACCAATTGCGGGATCCTACAATGAGCAGTTCTTC
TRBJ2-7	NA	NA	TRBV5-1	CASSLVAAYEQYF	TGCGCCAGCAGCTTGGTGGCAGCCTACGAGCAGTACTTC
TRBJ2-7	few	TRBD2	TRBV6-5	CASSYSGGEKPYEQYF	TGTGCCAGCAGTTACTCGGGAGGGGAAAAGCCCTACGAGCAGTACTTC
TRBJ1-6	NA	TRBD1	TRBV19	CASSTGVSSPLHF	TGTGCCAGTTCCACAGGGGTTAGTTCACCCCTCCACTTT
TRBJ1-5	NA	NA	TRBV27	CASSFIGRGEQPQHF	TGTGCCAGCAGTTTTATAGGGAGGGGGGAACAGCCCCAGCATTTT
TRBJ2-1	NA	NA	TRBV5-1	CASSLGDGIYNEQFF	TGCGCCAGCAGCTTGGGCGACGGAATTTACAATGAGCAGTTCTTC
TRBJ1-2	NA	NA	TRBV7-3	CASSLSSDSFYGYTF	TGTGCCAGCAGCTTATCCTCAGACAGCTTCTATGGCTACACCTTC
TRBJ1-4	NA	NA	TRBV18	CASSARQGREKLFF	TGTGCCAGCTCAGCGCGCCAAGGGCGTGAAAAACTGTTTTTT